This record looks at one TCR beta chain sequence and its context. The data were taken from a study of blood T cell repertoires in COVID-19. Overall study context: There were acute and convalescent COVID-19 samples, and they came from the United States, Italy and Spain. T cells, B-cell-depleted T cells, or PBMCs supplied cDNA or gDNA.

Cohorts were determined from participant-reported clinical history. Source study methods: From reference gene primer amplification, estimates of nucleated cell counts were derived. The data were produced by immunoSEQ multiplex PCR, yet TCRdb's version contains in-frame clones alone and is incomplete. V, J and clone size are those of that table, while D and trimming were read from the DNA. The profile covers hundreds of thousands of clones, with approximately 89% appearing a single time and 1.2% taken by the ten largest. The sequence was collected from a woman aged 40 to 50 with acute COVID-19. The sequenced sample consisted of PBMCs or T cells enriched from blood (not recorded which).

The CDR3 nucleotides are TGTGCCAGCAGCGTAGTAGGAGGGGCCGAGCAGTACTTC. This encodes CASSVVGGAEQYF. The chain employs TRBV9 and TRBJ2-7; the D gene is possibly TRBD2 (6 bases). Germline values: CDR1 SGDLS, CDR2 YYNGEE. Trimming shortened V by 0 bases and J by 6 bases, and 10 bases separated the two germline ends. The CDR3 totals 13 residues.